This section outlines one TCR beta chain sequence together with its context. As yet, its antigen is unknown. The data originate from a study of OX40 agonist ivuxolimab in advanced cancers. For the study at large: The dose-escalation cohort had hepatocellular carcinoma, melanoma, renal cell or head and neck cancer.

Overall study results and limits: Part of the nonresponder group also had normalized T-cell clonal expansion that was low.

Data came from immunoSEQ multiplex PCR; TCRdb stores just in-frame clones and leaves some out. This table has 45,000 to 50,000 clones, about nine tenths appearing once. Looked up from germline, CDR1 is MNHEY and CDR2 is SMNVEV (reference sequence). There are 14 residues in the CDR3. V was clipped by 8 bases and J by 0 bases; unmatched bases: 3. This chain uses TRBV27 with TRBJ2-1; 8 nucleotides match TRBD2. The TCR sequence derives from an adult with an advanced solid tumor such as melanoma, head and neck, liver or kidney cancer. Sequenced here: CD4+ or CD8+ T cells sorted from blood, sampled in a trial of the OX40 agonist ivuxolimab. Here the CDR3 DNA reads TGTGCCAGCCAAAGCGGGAGCTCCTACAATGAGCAGTTCTTC. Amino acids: CASQSGSSYNEQFF.